Each of the 15 T cell receptor beta chains below was sequenced from the same sample in a study of blood T cell repertoires in COVID-19. This table comes from immunoSEQ multiplex PCR, and its TCRdb copy is limited to in-frame clones, with some not included. The table lists a few hundred thousand clones, about 87% of them singletons, with approximately 4% in the top ten. Sample: peripheral blood. The receptors originated from a man aged 60 to 75 who had recovered from COVID-19.

The gene calls are TRBV29-1 and TRBJ2-1; D perhaps matches TRBD2 (5 bases). The CDR3 loop spans 13 amino acids. The V end lost 8 bases, the J end lost 4 bases, and 15 bases lay between the germline ends. The germline CDR1 and CDR2 sequences are SQVTM and ANQGSEA. Here the CDR3 DNA reads TGCAGCACATCCTGGACTCTTTACAATGAGCAGTTCTTC. Protein product: CSTSWTLYNEQFF.

V usage is TRBV5-4 and J usage is TRBJ2-7; 9 nucleotides line up with TRBD1. The CDR3 is 15 amino acids. The ends lost 4 bases at V and 7 bases at J; junction bases unmatched: 12. The germline gives CDR1 SGHNT, CDR2 YYREEE (reference sequence). The CDR3 bases are TGTGCCAGCAGCAGGACAGGGGCCGCGGGGGATGAGCAGTACTTC. It is translated as CASSRTGAAGDEQYF.

The V gene is TRBV15, the J gene TRBJ1-1, with D hard to call. The V gene lost 2 bases and the J gene lost 0 bases, with 10 bases spanning the gap. The CDR3 consists of 15 residues. CDR1 is LNHNV and CDR2 is YYDKDF in the germline V gene (reference sequence). As DNA, the CDR3 is TGTGCCACCAGCAGACAGGCGGGGATGAACACTGAAGCTTTCTTT. The encoded protein is CATSRQAGMNTEAFF. Full variable domain (outside the CDR3, taken from reference TRBV15 and TRBJ1-1): DAMVIQNPRYQVTQFGKPVTLSCSQTLNHNVMYWYQQKSSQAPKLLFHYYDKDFNNEADTPDNFQSRRPNTSFCFLDIRSPGLGDTAMYLCATSRQAGMNTEAFFGQGTRLTVV.

V gene TRBV21-1 combines with J gene TRBJ2-5; TRBD2 reflects the table's D call only, with no check against the DNA. TRBV21-1 is a known pseudogene. This CDR3 is built from 20 residues. The CDR3 loop is CASSGRKTRLAEAGQETQYF. The DNA for the CDR3 is TGTGCCAGCAGCGGCCGGAAGACCCGGCTAGCGGAGGCGGGCCAAGAGACCCAGTACTTC.

This clone was picked up one time. The chain uses TRBV6-1 and TRBJ1-1; 8 nucleotides line up with TRBD1. The CDR3 is made up of 15 amino acids. The V gene's germline CDR1 is MNHNS and CDR2 SASEGT. V dropped 2 bases and J dropped 8; count of bases not matched to a gene: 10. The chain's CDR3 is CASSERRQGAGEAFF. The CDR3 nucleotides are TGTGCCAGCAGTGAACGGCGTCAGGGGGCTGGGGAAGCTTTCTTT.

The chain recombines TRBV27 with TRBJ1-6, with 9 bases matching TRBD1. The CDR3 has 14 amino acids. The junction had 0 bases not matched to a gene; V was cut back by 2 bases and J by 7 bases. Germline lookup yields CDR1 MNHEY and CDR2 SMNVEV (reference sequence). CDR3 loop: CASSLGTGNSPLHF. CDR3 nucleotide sequence: TGTGCCAGCAGTTTAGGGACAGGGAATTCACCCCTCCACTTT.

This clone was counted between two and nine times. The CDR3 DNA reads as TGTGCCAGCAGCCCGGGACAGCTAATGGGGGAAAAACTGTTTTTT. This encodes CASSPGQLMGEKLFF. This rearrangement joins TRBV7-9 to TRBJ1-4, with 7 bases matching TRBD1. Germline V CDR1 and CDR2: SEHNR, FQNEAQ (reference sequence). The CDR3 spans 15 residues. The ends lost 5 bases at V and 8 bases at J; junction bases unmatched: 11.

This chain connects TRBV10-2 to TRBJ1-2; 11 bases map to TRBD1. The J segment lost 7 bases and the V segment lost 3 bases, leaving 4 bases of the junction unmatched. This CDR3 spans 14 amino acids. The germline V gene encodes CDR1 WSHSY and CDR2 SAAADI. The CDR3 DNA sequence: TGCGCCAGCAGTGAACATGGGACAGGGGGTGGCTACACCTTC. This sequence encodes CASSEHGTGGGYTF.

This clone has more than one count but fewer than ten. The V gene is TRBV3-1 (or the pseudogene TRBV3-2), the J gene TRBJ1-5; D may be TRBD1 (5 bases). The length of the CDR3 is 15 residues. Trimming pared 3 bases from V and 4 bases from J, leaving 13 bases between. Germline-derived CDR1 and CDR2 are LGHDT and YNNKEL (reference sequence). The CDR3 spells CASSQGGEGNQPQHF. The CDR3 DNA is TGTGCCAGCAGCCAGGGGGGGGAGGGAAATCAGCCCCAGCATTTT.

The sample holds one count of this clone. This chain links TRBV19 with TRBJ1-1; TRBD1 agrees at 7 bases. Germline CDR1 is LNHDA and CDR2 is SQIVND (reference sequence). Trimming took 5 bases from V and 1 from J; bases not matched to a gene: 4. The CDR3 contains 14 residues. The CDR3 spells CASSVQGPNTEAFF. CDR3 DNA sequence: TGTGCCAGTAGTGTACAGGGGCCGAACACTGAAGCTTTCTTT.

This chain joins TRBV12-3 or TRBV12-4 and TRBJ2-1, with a weak D call TRBD1 (6 bases). The CDR3 is made up of 13 amino acids. V lost 6 bases, J lost 4 bases, and 10 bases lay in between. CDR3 bases: TGTGCCAGCAGCCCCACAGGGTACAATGAGCAGTTCTTC. Translation: CASSPTGYNEQFF.

Here the CDR3 DNA reads TGTGCCAGTAGTATAGGGGGGACAGGGGCATCCACTAACTATGGCTACACCTTC. This encodes CASSIGGTGASTNYGYTF. The chain links TRBV19 to TRBJ1-2; 10 bases fit TRBD1. The V gene end was trimmed by 1 base and the J gene end by 0 bases; junction bases not matched to a gene: 8. There are 18 residues in the CDR3. Germline V CDR1 and CDR2: LNHDA, SQIVND (reference sequence).

The gene calls are TRBV15 and TRBJ1-2; 8 bases match TRBD1. The CDR3 covers 16 residues. V shed 0 bases, J shed 2 bases, and the junction held 5 bases outside the gene matches. In germline, CDR1 is LNHNV, CDR2 YYDKDF (reference sequence). The CDR3 spells CATSRDQQGENYGYTF. CDR3 nucleotide sequence: TGTGCCACCAGCAGAGATCAACAGGGGGAAAACTATGGCTACACCTTC.

The chain uses TRBV7-2 and TRBJ1-2, with D unclear. Trimming stripped 5 bases from V and 2 bases from J, with 15 bases between. Looked up from germline, CDR1 is SGHTA and CDR2 is FQGNSA. The CDR3 is 15 amino acids. DNA of the CDR3: TGTGCCAGCAGCCCAGAGGTCAGCCTGAACTATGGCTACACCTTC. Protein sequence: CASSPEVSLNYGYTF.

This clone was found once. The chain links TRBV19 to TRBJ2-3; 10 bases are a match to TRBD2. This CDR3 has 18 residues. Trimming took 5 bases from V and 0 from J; bases not matched to a gene: 11. CDR1 is LNHDA, CDR2 SQIVND, per germline (reference sequence). The CDR3 DNA sequence: TGTGCCAGTAGTTCACGGACTAGCGGCGGTACTAGCACAGATACGCAGTATTTT. Protein sequence: CASSSRTSGGTSTDTQYF.